The 27 T cell receptor beta chains reported below all come from one sample, sequenced in a study of long-term antiretroviral therapy in people with HIV. With survey level as its setting, the immunoSEQ assay was v3.0. The protocol was immunoSEQ multiplex PCR, while the TCRdb copy is restricted to in-frame clones and leaves out a portion. The table has about 24,000 clones, roughly 89% seen once; the top ten hold roughly 8.9%. The sample consisted of unsorted PBMCs, taken 1.8 years before starting antiretroviral therapy. Receptor source: a man in his forties or fifties with HIV.

The rearrangement joins TRBV7-2 to TRBJ1-3; a possible D gene is TRBD1 (5 bases). CDR3 length: 15 residues. Germline loops: CDR1 SGHTA, CDR2 FQGNSA. Trimming pared 5 bases from V and 4 bases from J, leaving 15 bases between. The DNA for the CDR3 is TGTGCCAGCAGCAGACAGTGGGGCGCGGGAAACACCATATATTTT. Translating gives CASSRQWGAGNTIYF.

The chain has TRBV19 and TRBJ2-1; TRBD2 might be the D (6 bases). CDR3 size: 13 residues. In germline, CDR1 is LNHDA, CDR2 SQIVND (reference sequence). Trimming pared 7 bases from V and 8 bases from J, leaving 15 bases between. The CDR3 DNA sequence: TGTGCCAGTACCAGGAGGGCGCGGGATGAGCAGTTCTTC. It is translated as CASTRRARDEQFF.

The genes are TRBV27 and TRBJ1-2; no reliable D call. The CDR3 has 15 amino acids. V was cut by 5 bases and J by 0 bases, with 13 bases left in between. From germline, CDR1 is MNHEY and CDR2 SMNVEV (reference sequence). CDR3 sequence (DNA): TGTGCCAGCAGTCGACGGGTAGAAGCTAACTATGGCTACACCTTC. Translated: CASSRRVEANYGYTF.

J is TRBJ2-7 and V is TRBV6-5, with TRBD1 matching over 10 bases. The V segment lost 5 bases and the J segment 3 bases; nucleotides outside the gene matches: 7. Germline CDR1 and CDR2: MNHEY and SVGAGI. The CDR3 runs 15 residues. The CDR3 nucleotides are TGTGCCAGCAGTAGAGGCCGGGACAGGGGCTACGAGCAGTACTTC. Translating it yields CASSRGRDRGYEQYF.

The J gene is TRBJ2-7, the V gene TRBV7-3; TRBD1 might be the D (6 bases). V shed 5 bases and J shed 2 bases, with 16 bases lying between them. This CDR3 has 15 residues. Germline CDR1 is SGHTA and CDR2 is FQGTGA. CDR3 nucleotide sequence: TGTGCCAGCAGCCAGGAACCAGGGGTCCCCTACGAGCAGTACTTC. Translated, it gives CASSQEPGVPYEQYF.

The chain has TRBV5-6 and TRBJ1-6; 7 bases align to TRBD1. This CDR3 region has 16 residues. V lost 3 bases and J lost 3; bases outside the gene matches: 6. Germline V gene lookup returns CDR1 SGHDT and CDR2 YYEEEE. The CDR3 here is CASSSGQIYYNSPLHF. CDR3 in DNA: TGTGCCAGCAGCTCGGGACAGATTTACTATAATTCACCCCTCCACTTT. Filled out from reference TRBV5-6 and TRBJ1-6, the complete variable domain reads DAGVTQSPTHLIKTRGQQVTLRCSPKSGHDTVSWYQQALGQGPQFIFQYYEEEERQRGNFPDRFSGHQFPNYSSELNVNALLLGDSALYLCASSSGQIYYNSPLHFGNGTRLTVT.

The chain couples TRBV4-3 to TRBJ1-4; D not resolved. Germline V gene lookup returns CDR1 LGHNA and CDR2 YSLEER. Trimming removed 1 base from V and 13 bases from J, with 13 bases in between. CDR3 length: 13 amino acids. CDR3 sequence (DNA): TGCGCCAGCAGCCAAGTTCAAGGGTACGGACTGTTTTTT. It is translated as CASSQVQGYGLFF.

The genes are TRBV10-2 and TRBJ2-7, with D maybe TRBD2 (6 bases). Germline CDR1 WSHSY, CDR2 SAAADI. CDR3 length equals 14 residues. V was shortened by 1 base and J by 9 bases, with 16 bases between the two germline ends. The CDR3 spells CASSELRDQGRQYF. The CDR3 DNA reads as TGCGCCAGCAGTGAGTTGCGGGACCAAGGACGGCAGTACTTC.

The chain uses TRBV5-1 and TRBJ1-2; the D is unclear. Germline V CDR1 and CDR2: SGHRS, YFSETQ. V lost 2 bases and J lost 3, with 8 bases in between. This CDR3 contains 13 residues. CDR3 in amino acids: CASSLQNDYGYTF. The CDR3 DNA reads as TGCGCCAGCAGCTTACAGAACGACTATGGCTACACCTTC.

This clone has only one observation. This rearrangement joins TRBV19 to TRBJ1-3; 7 positions match TRBD1. The CDR3 length is 13 residues. V lost 8 bases, J lost 9 bases, and 10 bases stayed unmatched. The germline gives CDR1 LNHDA, CDR2 SQIVND (reference sequence). CDR3 bases: TGTGCCAGTCCCCGACAGGGCGGCCGCACCATATATTTT. As protein: CASPRQGGRTIYF. The full variable domain, with the rest looked up from reference TRBV19 and TRBJ1-3, is DGGITQSPKYLFRKEGQNVTLSCEQNLNHDAMYWYRQDPGQGLRLIYYSQIVNDFQKGDIAEGYSVSREKKESFPLTVTSAQKNPTAFYLCASPRQGGRTIYFGEGSWLTVV.

This sequence joins TRBV4-3 and TRBJ1-6; D is perhaps TRBD1 (5 bases). Trimming removed 1 base from V and 4 bases from J, with 11 bases in between. The CDR3 is 16 amino acids. Per germline, CDR1 LGHNA and CDR2 YSLEER. CDR3 region: CASSQVMGVYNSPLHF. As DNA, the CDR3 is TGCGCCAGCAGCCAAGTTATGGGGGTATATAATTCACCCCTCCACTTT.

The rearrangement links TRBV10-3 to TRBJ2-1; D might be TRBD2 (7 bases). Germline V gene lookup returns CDR1 ENHRY and CDR2 SYGVKD. The CDR3 has 13 residues. Trimming removed 3 bases at V and 14 bases at J, with 17 bases between. The CDR3 DNA is TGTGCCATCAGTGATCGAGGGGGGAGGGCCGAGTTCTTC. This translates into CAISDRGGRAEFF.

The CDR3 nucleotides read TGTGCCAGCACGGGCATCGGGCGGGGAAGCTCCTACAATGAGCAGTTCTTC. It specifies CASTGIGRGSSYNEQFF. The chain carries TRBV7-2 and TRBJ2-1; a possible D gene is TRBD2 (6 bases). Trimming removed 7 bases from V and 0 bases from J, with 19 bases in between. Germline CDR1 reads SGHTA; CDR2 reads FQGNSA. The CDR3 is 17 residues long.

The rearrangement links TRBV6-5 to TRBJ2-3, with a possible D match to TRBD2 (6 bases). CDR1 and CDR2 (germline): MNHEY, SVGAGI. The V end lost 6 bases, the J end lost 4 bases, and 14 bases lay between the germline ends. This CDR3 has 14 amino acids. CDR3 in DNA: TGTGCCAGCAGATGGAGGGGCCGGGCAGATACGCAGTATTTT. Translation: CASRWRGRADTQYF.

The chain combines TRBV6-5 with TRBJ2-1, with D possibly being TRBD1 or TRBD2 (5 bases each). Trimming removed 7 bases at V and 8 bases at J, with 18 bases between. Germline V CDR1 and CDR2: MNHEY, SVGAGI. The length of the CDR3 is 14 residues. The DNA of the CDR3 is TGTGCCAGCACCGGCAGTGCCTGGGACGATGAGCAGTTCTTC. Protein: CASTGSAWDDEQFF.

This clone was counted between two and nine times. The chain recombines TRBV4-1 with TRBJ2-2; 7 bases agree with TRBD1. The CDR3 is made up of 16 amino acids. Germline CDR1 MGHRA, CDR2 YSYEKL. The V and J ends lost 4 bases and 0 bases, in that order; junction bases with no gene match: 5. DNA for the CDR3: TGCGCCAGCAGCCGCGCCGGGACAGCGAACACCGGGGAGCTGTTTTTT. Amino acids: CASSRAGTANTGELFF.

A few counts support this clone. This chain uses TRBV14 with TRBJ2-2, with D perhaps TRBD2 (5 bases). Trimming removed 4 bases at V and 6 bases at J, with 21 bases between. The CDR3 contains 17 residues. Germline V gives CDR1 SGHDN, CDR2 FVKESK. The CDR3 reads CASSLFGSGGLAGELFF. In DNA, the CDR3 is TGTGCCAGCAGCCTCTTTGGGAGTGGTGGCTTAGCCGGGGAGCTGTTTTTT.

V gene TRBV7-9 combines with J gene TRBJ2-2; weak D call: TRBD2 (5 bases). This CDR3 is 15 amino acids long. Germline V gene lookup returns CDR1 SEHNR and CDR2 FQNEAQ (reference sequence). The V gene lost 5 bases and the J gene lost 3 bases, with 13 bases spanning the gap. The DNA for the CDR3 is TGTGCCAGCAGCCTCCCTTCGGGGTACACCGGGGAGCTGTTTTTT. Its translation is CASSLPSGYTGELFF.

The chain carries TRBV2 and TRBJ2-5, with TRBD1 matching 10 bases. This CDR3 has 18 residues. Germline assignment: CDR1 SNHLY and CDR2 FYNNEI. V shed 5 bases and J 4 bases; nucleotides not matched to a gene: 16. Written as DNA, the CDR3 is TGTGCCAGCAGTCCGGGACAGGGGTCAGTACCCACTAGAGAGACCCAGTACTTC. Residues: CASSPGQGSVPTRETQYF.

This CDR3 is CASSTGTGGRANVLTF. CDR3 coding DNA: TGTGCCAGCAGTACCGGGACAGGGGGAAGGGCCAACGTCCTGACTTTC. V and J are TRBV28 and TRBJ2-6, with 11 bases identical to TRBD1. Germline CDR1 MDHEN, CDR2 SYDVKM. The V segment lost 5 bases and the J segment 5 bases; nucleotides outside the gene matches: 5. There are 16 residues in the CDR3.

The chain couples TRBV7-2 to TRBJ2-2; D unclear. CDR1 is SGHTA, CDR2 FQGNSA, per germline. This CDR3 region has 14 residues. Trimming took off 1 base at V and 4 bases at J, with 7 bases between the two ends. The chain's CDR3 is CASSLGLPTGELFF. CDR3 DNA: TGTGCCAGCAGCTTAGGACTCCCCACCGGGGAGCTGTTTTTT.

The rearrangement uses TRBV18 and TRBJ2-1; D is unresolved. The CDR3 is made up of 13 amino acids. V was shortened by 1 base and J by 12 bases, with 13 bases between the two germline ends. Germline CDR1 is KGHSH and CDR2 is LQKENI. The CDR3 loop is CASSPRGDVWQFF. As DNA, the CDR3 is TGTGCCAGCTCACCACGAGGTGACGTTTGGCAGTTCTTC.

This chain links TRBV6-1 with TRBJ2-7, with unresolved D. Germline V CDR1 and CDR2: MNHNS, SASEGT. The CDR3 contains 14 residues. V lost 6 bases and J lost 0, with 12 bases in between. CDR3 sequence: CASRDVRSSYEQYF. The CDR3 nucleotides are TGTGCCAGCAGAGACGTTCGGAGCTCCTACGAGCAGTACTTC.

The chain joins TRBV18 to TRBJ2-2, with a possible D match to TRBD1 (5 bases). Deletions cut 6 bases from V and 7 bases from J, with 18 bases between. Germline V lookup: CDR1 KGHSH, CDR2 LQKENI. The CDR3 contains 15 residues. CDR3: CASSPQSGSFGELFF. The CDR3, as DNA: TGTGCCAGCTCGCCCCAGTCAGGGTCCTTCGGGGAGCTGTTTTTT. Full variable domain (remainder filled in from reference TRBV18 and TRBJ2-2): NAGVMQNPRHLVRRRGQEARLRCSPMKGHSHVYWYRQLPEEGLKFMVYLQKENIIDESGMPKERFSAEFPKEGPSILRIQQVVRGDSAAYFCASSPQSGSFGELFFGEGSRLTVL.

This chain connects TRBV5-1 to TRBJ1-1; 9 bases match TRBD1. Germline assignment: CDR1 SGHRS and CDR2 YFSETQ. The V and J ends lost 4 bases and 5 bases, in that order; junction bases with no gene match: 6. The CDR3 has 14 amino acids. The CDR3 sequence: CASSAGTGLTEAFF. DNA for the CDR3: TGCGCCAGCAGCGCCGGGACAGGGTTAACTGAAGCTTTCTTT.

The V and J genes are TRBV6-6 and TRBJ2-3; 7 bases match TRBD1. J lost 2 bases, V lost 7 bases, and 12 bases had no gene match. Germline V gene sequence: CDR1 MNHNY, CDR2 SVGAGI (reference sequence). This CDR3 has 16 amino acids. The CDR3: CASTAGGPIYTDTQYF. The CDR3 DNA reads TGTGCCAGCACCGCAGGGGGACCTATCTACACAGATACGCAGTATTTT.

The V gene is TRBV5-1, the J gene TRBJ1-1; 7 bases match TRBD1. J gave up 11 bases and V 0 bases, and 7 bases lay outside the gene matches. The CDR3 is 13 amino acids. Germline CDR1 SGHRS, CDR2 YFSETQ. As DNA, the CDR3 is TGCGCCAGCAGCTTGGGACAGGGCGGTTGGGCTTTCTTT. Translated, it gives CASSLGQGGWAFF.